One and the same sample provided the 16 T cell receptor beta chains below, sequenced in a study of T-cell reconstitution after alpha-beta-depleted transplantation in children. Unique molecular identifiers were incorporated when the TCRbeta library was constructed. TCRdb re-called the PCR reads with MiXCR, one entry per CDR3 protein. The sample has some 500,000 distinct CDR3 sequences, over 25% seen once. The input for sequencing was PBMCs from the stem cell graft donor, taken from the stem cell graft. The origin of the receptors is a human donor who donated a stem cell graft to a child with aplastic anemia.

This clonotype was seen a few times. The chain is built from TRBV11-2 and TRBJ1-5, with D possibly being TRBD1 (6 bases). The V and J ends lost 2 bases and 0 bases respectively, with 20 bases between them. Germline-derived CDR1 and CDR2 are SGHAT and FQNNGV. This CDR3 spans 19 amino acids. Here the CDR3 DNA reads TGTGCCAGCAGCTTACAGCTTACTACAGGGACCTTTAGCAATCAGCCCCAGCATTTT. This codes for CASSLQLTTGTFSNQPQHF. The variable domain in full, completed from reference TRBV11-2 and TRBJ1-5, reads EAGVAQSPRYKIIEKRQSVAFWCNPISGHATLYWYQQILGQGPKLLIQFQNNGVVDDSQLPKDRFSAERLKGVDSTLKIQPAKLEDSAVYLCASSLQLTTGTFSNQPQHFGDGTRLSIL.

V usage is TRBV19 and J usage is TRBJ2-7; D gene ambiguous. V lost 4 bases, J lost 7 bases, and 8 bases lay in between. The CDR3 extends over 11 amino acids. From germline, CDR1 is LNHDA and CDR2 SQIVND (reference sequence). In DNA, the CDR3 is TGTGCCAGTAGTACAGAAAGGGAGCAGTACTTC. This translates into CASSTEREQYF.

This clonotype was detected only a few times. This chain connects TRBV25-1 to TRBJ2-1; possibly TRBD1 for D (5 bases). Trimming cost V 5 bases and J 4 bases, with 12 bases left between them. The CDR3 runs 14 residues. CDR1 is MGHDK, CDR2 SYGVNS, per germline. In DNA, the CDR3 is TGTGCCAGCAGTCATTACAGGTTTTACAATGAGCAGTTCTTC. The encoded protein is CASSHYRFYNEQFF.

This chain uses TRBV15 with TRBJ1-2; D ambiguous. The ends were cut back, 6 bases at V and 6 bases at J, with 20 bases in the middle. The CDR3 sequence is 15 residues long. Germline CDR1 and CDR2: LNHNV and YYDKDF (reference sequence). This chain's CDR3 is CATRLFTDLEDGYTF. CDR3 DNA sequence: TGTGCCACCAGATTGTTCACCGACTTAGAGGATGGCTACACCTTC.

This clonotype was seen a few times. The J gene is TRBJ2-7, the V gene TRBV5-6; D is possibly TRBD2 (6 bases). Per germline, CDR1 SGHDT and CDR2 YYEEEE. With 2 bases removed from V and 0 bases from J, the gap between germline ends came to 12 bases. The CDR3 is 15 residues long. The CDR3 nucleotides are TGTGCCAGCAGCTTAGGAGGGGCGAGCTCCTACGAGCAGTACGTC. As protein: CASSLGGASSYEQYV.

This clonotype was detected only a few times. The chain uses TRBV6-1 and TRBJ2-7, with 8 bases fitting TRBD1. Germline CDR1 MNHNS, CDR2 SASEGT. This CDR3 is built from 14 residues. The ends lost 5 bases at V and 2 bases at J; junction bases unmatched: 5. Here the CDR3 reads CASSPRGHTYEQYF. The CDR3 DNA reads as TGTGCCAGCAGTCCCAGGGGGCATACCTACGAGCAGTACTTC.

This chain links TRBV6-2 or TRBV6-3 with TRBJ2-7, with TRBD2 matching 7 bases. The CDR3 is 16 residues long. V lost 5 bases to trimming and J lost 2 bases; unmatched junction nucleotides: 12. CDR1 and CDR2 from the germline V gene are MNHEY and SVGEGT. CDR3 protein: CASSLAGGRSAYEQYF. As DNA, the CDR3 is TGTGCCAGCAGTCTCGCGGGCGGGAGATCGGCCTACGAGCAGTACTTC.

The V gene is TRBV20-1, the J gene TRBJ2-7, with TRBD2 matching over 12 bases. Germline values: CDR1 DFQATT, CDR2 SNEGSKA (reference sequence). CDR3 length equals 13 residues. V lost 6 bases and J lost 7; bases outside the gene matches: 7. The DNA of the CDR3 is TGCAGTGCCAGACTAGCGGGAGCATCGGAGCAGTACTTC. Its translation is CSARLAGASEQYF.

A few counts support this clonotype. The rearrangement uses TRBV4-1 and TRBJ2-3, with D unclear. V lost 0 bases and J lost 1, with 5 bases in between. The CDR3 is made up of 14 amino acids. CDR1 is MGHRA, CDR2 YSYEKL, per germline. In DNA, the CDR3 is TGCGCCAGCAGCCAAGACACCCGCACAGATACGCAGTATTTT. This translates into CASSQDTRTDTQYF.

The chain couples TRBV7-9 to TRBJ2-2, with unresolved D. Trimming cost V 1 base and J 1 base, with 7 bases left between them. Germline V gene sequence: CDR1 SEHNR, CDR2 FQNEAQ (reference sequence). The CDR3 loop spans 15 amino acids. DNA for the CDR3: TGTGCCAGCAGCTTAGAGCGCAGGAACACCGGGGAGCTGTTTTTT. Translating gives CASSLERRNTGELFF.

The J gene is TRBJ2-5, the V gene TRBV12-3 or TRBV12-4; D not resolved. V lost 4 bases and J lost 2, with 8 bases in between. The CDR3 contains 13 residues. This CDR3 reads CASSYADQETQYF. The CDR3 DNA reads as TGTGCCAGCAGTTATGCAGATCAAGAGACCCAGTACTTC.

In this sample, this clonotype turned up a few times. This chain joins TRBV11-3 and TRBJ1-5; no clear D. The CDR3 extends over 14 amino acids. With 4 bases removed from V and 3 bases from J, the gap between germline ends came to 10 bases. Germline loops: CDR1 SGHNT, CDR2 YENEEA. The CDR3 protein is CASSYAHLNQPQHF. The CDR3, as DNA: TGTGCCAGCAGCTACGCCCACCTCAATCAGCCCCAGCATTTT.

V is TRBV7-2 and J is TRBJ2-3, with a weak D call TRBD1 (6 bases). The CDR3 runs 12 residues. Germline CDR1 is SGHTA and CDR2 is FQGNSA. Deletions cut 10 bases from V and 1 base from J, with 9 bases between. The chain's CDR3 is CAIRTGTDTQYF. The CDR3 DNA reads as TGTGCCATCCGGACAGGCACAGATACGCAGTATTTT.

In this sample, this clonotype turned up a few times. J is TRBJ2-7 and V is TRBV29-1, with 7 nucleotides matching TRBD2. This CDR3 contains 15 residues. The germline V gene encodes CDR1 SQVTM and CDR2 ANQGSEA. The V gene end was trimmed by 4 bases and the J gene end by 3 bases; junction bases not matched to a gene: 12. This CDR3 reads CSVVSPGRGDYEQYF. The CDR3 DNA reads as TGCAGCGTTGTAAGCCCGGGACGGGGGGACTACGAGCAGTACTTC.

This clonotype was counted only a few times. The rearrangement links TRBV29-1 to TRBJ1-1; 9 nucleotides match TRBD1. CDR1 and CDR2 from the germline V gene are SQVTM and ANQGSEA. This CDR3 is built from 16 residues. Trimming at V came to 7 bases and at J to 1 base, leaving 13 bases not matched to a gene. This CDR3 reads CSAPPNRGRRNTEAFF. The CDR3 nucleotides read TGCAGCGCTCCTCCGAACAGGGGGCGACGGAACACTGAAGCTTTCTTT.

Only a few counts were recorded for this clonotype. The V gene is TRBV29-1, the J gene TRBJ2-2; D gene unclear. Trimming cost V 6 bases and J 2 bases, with 13 bases left between them. CDR1 and CDR2 (germline): SQVTM, ANQGSEA. The CDR3 covers 14 residues. CDR3 sequence (DNA): TGCAGCGTGGGCCTGTCACCTAACACCGGGGAGCTGTTTTTT. It encodes CSVGLSPNTGELFF.